These 13 T cell receptor beta chains came from one sample sequenced in a study of identical twins. TCRdb analysed the 5' RACE reads with MiXCR anew, one entry per CDR3 protein. The table records around 490,000 distinct CDR3 sequences, 20% to 25% of them present only once. The same sample was also studied in work on yellow fever vaccine responses in identical twins.

Sequenced input: CD4+ T cells sorted from blood. These receptors originate from a young woman in good health.

The chain uses TRBV20-1 and TRBJ1-5, with a weak D call TRBD1 (6 bases). The V end lost 5 bases, the J end lost 7 bases, and 18 bases lay between the germline ends. Per the germline V gene, CDR1 is DFQATT and CDR2 is SNEGSKA (reference sequence). The length of the CDR3 is 14 residues. Here the CDR3 DNA reads TGCAGTGCTCGGATTAGGGGGAGAGAACAGCCCCAGCATTTT. Its translation: CSARIRGREQPQHF.

This clonotype was counted only a few times. The CDR3 coding sequence is TGCAGTGCTAGGGAGGGCGTGGCCAAAAACATTCAGTACTTC. Protein sequence: CSAREGVAKNIQYF. The V gene is TRBV20-1, the J gene TRBJ2-4; D perhaps matches TRBD2 (6 bases). Germline assignment: CDR1 DFQATT and CDR2 SNEGSKA (reference sequence). V lost 3 bases and J 1 base, leaving 10 bases between the germline ends. This CDR3 contains 14 residues.

The chain combines TRBV7-9 with TRBJ2-3; weak D call: TRBD2 (5 bases). V was trimmed by 4 bases and J by 15 bases, leaving 23 bases between them. CDR3 length: 14 amino acids. Germline assignment: CDR1 SEHNR and CDR2 FQNEAQ (reference sequence). The CDR3 DNA is TGTGCCAGCAGCTCCGCGCCAACTCGGACTGGCAGCTATTTT. Residues: CASSSAPTRTGSYF.

In this sample, this clonotype turned up a few times. The chain joins TRBV25-1 to TRBJ1-5, with D unclear. Trimming left V 5 bases short and J 0 bases short, with 5 bases between. The CDR3 spans 13 residues. Germline CDR1 and CDR2: MGHDK and SYGVNS. The CDR3: CASSSISNQPQHF. CDR3 nucleotide sequence: TGTGCCAGCAGTTCTATTAGCAATCAGCCCCAGCATTTT.

The V call is TRBV24-1, the J call TRBJ2-1, with D uncertain. CDR3 length: 13 residues. Germline CDR1 reads KGHDR; CDR2 reads SFDVKD. Between the trimmed V and J ends, which lost 6 bases and 13 bases, there was a span of 18 bases. CDR3 sequence (DNA): TGTGCCACCAGTATTGGGCCTCGGCTCAACCAGTTCTTC. It encodes CATSIGPRLNQFF.

This chain uses TRBV18 with TRBJ2-1; D uncertain. V was cut by 5 bases and J by 0 bases, with 11 bases left in between. Germline CDR1 KGHSH, CDR2 LQKENI. The CDR3 totals 15 residues. CDR3 protein: CASSDLESSYNEQFF. The CDR3 coding sequence is TGTGCCAGCTCAGACTTAGAGAGCTCCTACAATGAGCAGTTCTTC.

J is TRBJ2-7 and V is TRBV6-5; D remains unclear. Germline V gene sequence: CDR1 MNHEY, CDR2 SVGAGI. V lost 0 bases to trimming and J lost 1 base, with 7 bases between them. The CDR3 is made up of 14 amino acids. The CDR3, as DNA: TGTGCCAGCAGTTACTCCTTCGGATCCTACGAGCAGTACTTC. As protein: CASSYSFGSYEQYF.

This chain links TRBV5-1 with TRBJ2-2; 10 bases line up with TRBD1. Per the germline V gene, CDR1 is SGHRS and CDR2 is YFSETQ. The CDR3 has 14 amino acids. V lost 4 bases, J lost 5 bases, and 2 bases stayed unmatched. CDR3 in DNA: TGCGCCAGCAGCGGGACAGGGGAAACCGGGGAGCTGTTTTTT. It codes for CASSGTGETGELFF. Variable domain in full (rest from reference TRBV5-1 and TRBJ2-2): KAGVTQTPRYLIKTRGQQVTLSCSPISGHRSVSWYQQTPGQGLQFLFEYFSETQRNKGNFPGRFSGRQFSNSRSEMNVSTLELGDSALYLCASSGTGETGELFFGEGSRLTVL.

The rearrangement uses TRBV6-5 and TRBJ1-2, with 7 bases matching TRBD1. Germline CDR1 reads MNHEY; CDR2 reads SVGAGI. There are 15 residues in the CDR3. J gave up 8 bases and V 0 bases, and 9 bases lay outside the gene matches. The CDR3 is CASSYSSTGASGYTF. The CDR3 DNA follows: TGTGCCAGCAGTTACTCGTCCACAGGGGCGAGCGGCTACACCTTC.

This chain connects TRBV15 to TRBJ2-1; 7 nucleotides agree with TRBD1. Germline CDR1 LNHNV, CDR2 YYDKDF (reference sequence). The CDR3 spans 15 residues. With V trimmed by 6 bases and J by 0 bases, 5 bases remained unmatched. CDR3 nucleotides: TGTGCCACCAGACAACAGGGGAGCTCCTACAATGAGCAGTTCTTC. It specifies CATRQQGSSYNEQFF.

This clonotype was observed a few times. The J gene is TRBJ1-1, the V gene TRBV20-1; 9 positions agree with TRBD1. Germline V gene sequence: CDR1 DFQATT, CDR2 SNEGSKA (reference sequence). This CDR3 spans 14 amino acids. The V and J ends lost 6 bases and 0 bases, in that order; junction bases with no gene match: 5. As DNA, the CDR3 is TGCAGTGCAAGACAGGGGGGGATGAACACTGAAGCTTTCTTT. Translating gives CSARQGGMNTEAFF.

The chain links TRBV5-1 to TRBJ1-4; no reliable D call. The CDR3 sequence is 17 residues long. Germline-derived CDR1 and CDR2 are SGHRS and YFSETQ. Trimming shortened V by 0 bases and J by 0 bases, and 12 bases separated the two germline ends. The CDR3 DNA follows: TGCGCCAGCAGCTTGGCCAGTCGCGCGGCAACTAATGAAAAACTGTTTTTT. The encoded protein is CASSLASRAATNEKLFF.

The chain employs TRBV11-2 and TRBJ2-5; the D gene is possibly TRBD2 (7 bases). CDR1 and CDR2 (germline): SGHAT, FQNNGV. The CDR3 spans 14 residues. Trimming cost V 1 base and J 6 bases, with 12 bases left between them. In DNA form, the CDR3 reads TGTGCCAGCAGCTTAGTGGGGGGGGGCCAGACCCAGTACTTC. It codes for CASSLVGGGQTQYF.